These 14 T cell receptor beta chains originate from one sample sequenced in a study of cytomegalovirus exposure and HLA in healthy donors. The primer mix had 60 Vbeta and 13 Jbeta primers. Generated by immunoSEQ multiplex PCR, the TCRdb table keeps only in-frame clones and is missing some. The data hold roughly 150,000 clones, with over 60% observed a single time. Sequenced material: PBMCs. The receptors were gathered from a man between 25 and 39 years old in good health and CMV-seronegative.

The rearrangement links TRBV2 to TRBJ2-3; D remains unclear. CDR1 and CDR2 from the germline V gene are SNHLY and FYNNEI. This CDR3 contains 15 residues. The V gene lost 8 bases and the J gene lost 5 bases, with 20 bases spanning the gap. The CDR3 DNA sequence: TGTGCCAGCCTCTTTATGATGAGCTCATTAGATACGCAGTATTTT. Translation: CASLFMMSSLDTQYF.

Details on this clone: Within the sample, other DNA sequences also encode this same CDR3. CDR3 DNA: TGTGCCTGGAGCCCTAACGAGAGCGGGAATCCGTTCTTC. This translates into CAWSPNESGNPFF. This chain connects TRBV30 to TRBJ2-1; 7 positions agree with TRBD2. Germline CDR1 GTSNPN, CDR2 SVGIG (reference sequence). V lost 3 bases and J lost 15; bases outside the gene matches: 14. This CDR3 has 13 amino acids.

DNA for the CDR3: TGCAGCACTTGGGGGGGGGCAGGGAACTCCTACGAGCAGTACTTC. Translation: CSTWGGAGNSYEQYF. The chain uses TRBV29-1 and TRBJ2-7, with D perhaps TRBD2 (7 bases). This CDR3 region has 15 residues. Trimming removed 8 bases at V and 0 bases at J, with 20 bases between. CDR1 is SQVTM, CDR2 ANQGSEA, per germline.

The chain recombines TRBV7-3 with TRBJ2-5; TRBD2 agrees at 11 bases. The V segment lost 2 bases and the J segment 1 base; nucleotides outside the gene matches: 3. The CDR3 sequence is 16 residues long. CDR1 and CDR2 (germline): SGHTA, FQGTGA. As DNA, the CDR3 is TGTGCCAGCAGCTTAGGACTAGCGGGTACCCAAGAGACCCAGTACTTC. Protein product: CASSLGLAGTQETQYF. Full variable domain (rest looked up from reference TRBV7-3 and TRBJ2-5): GAGVSQTPSNKVTEKGKYVELRCDPISGHTALYWYRQSLGQGPEFLIYFQGTGAADDSGLPNDRFFAVRPEGSVSTLKIQRTERGDSAVYLCASSLGLAGTQETQYFGPGTRLLVL.

This clone was seen only once. This chain connects TRBV19 to TRBJ2-7; D is perhaps TRBD1 (5 bases). V lost 1 base, J lost 5 bases, and 15 bases lay in between. This CDR3 has 15 residues. Germline CDR1 LNHDA, CDR2 SQIVND (reference sequence). The CDR3 spells CASSIGQGLTHEQYF. The CDR3 coding sequence is TGTGCCAGTAGTATAGGGCAGGGATTGACCCACGAGCAGTACTTC.

This clone was found a few times. The rearrangement links TRBV6-5 to TRBJ1-1, with 7 bases matching TRBD1. The V gene end was trimmed by 8 bases and the J gene end by 1 base; junction bases not matched to a gene: 1. Germline lookup yields CDR1 MNHEY and CDR2 SVGAGI. The CDR3 spans 12 residues. Written as DNA, the CDR3 is TGTGCCAGCGACAGGGCGAACACTGAAGCTTTCTTT. This gives the protein CASDRANTEAFF.

The rearrangement links TRBV2 to TRBJ2-7; D gene uncertain. CDR1 and CDR2 from the germline V gene are SNHLY and FYNNEI. The CDR3 is 11 residues long. Trimming took 3 bases from V and 6 from J, leaving 6 bases between them. Here the CDR3 DNA reads TGTGCCAGCAGTGATGAGGTCGAGCAGTACTTC. Its translation: CASSDEVEQYF.

CDR3: CASSELGLGQETQYF. CDR3 in DNA: TGTGCCAGCAGTGAATTGGGACTCGGCCAAGAGACCCAGTACTTC. The chain employs TRBV6-1 and TRBJ2-5; possibly TRBD2 for D (6 bases). Between the trimmed V and J ends, which lost 2 bases and 1 base, there was a span of 11 bases. Germline V CDR1 and CDR2: MNHNS, SASEGT. The length of the CDR3 is 15 residues.

This clone showed up just a few times. The rearrangement links TRBV6-1 to TRBJ2-7, with 12 bases lining up with TRBD2. V was clipped by 3 bases and J by 2 bases; unmatched bases: 2. The germline V gene encodes CDR1 MNHNS and CDR2 SASEGT. The CDR3 sequence is 15 residues long. The CDR3 sequence is CASSDLAGGPYEQYF. DNA for the CDR3: TGTGCCAGCAGTGATCTAGCGGGAGGGCCCTACGAGCAGTACTTC.

CDR3 nucleotides: TGTGCCAGCAGTTTGTCCTCAAGAGCGGATGAAAAACTGTTTTTT. It translates to CASSLSSRADEKLFF. The chain joins TRBV28 to TRBJ1-4; D remains ambiguous. The CDR3 consists of 15 residues. Germline V lookup: CDR1 MDHEN, CDR2 SYDVKM. V lost 3 bases and J 6 bases, leaving 14 bases between the germline ends.

In its sample, this clone was seen once. The chain joins TRBV7-2 to TRBJ2-7, with 8 bases fitting TRBD2. CDR3 length equals 15 residues. J was trimmed by 4 bases and V by 5 bases; bases with no gene match: 10. CDR1 and CDR2 from the germline V gene are SGHTA and FQGNSA. The CDR3 spells CASSTAGTSSYEQYF. The DNA of the CDR3 is TGTGCCAGCAGCACCGCCGGGACTAGTTCTTACGAGCAGTACTTC.

V usage is TRBV7-2 and J usage is TRBJ2-7; 12 bases match TRBD2. The trim removed 5 bases at V and 4 bases at J, leaving 9 bases unmatched. Per the germline V gene, CDR1 is SGHTA and CDR2 is FQGNSA. The CDR3 loop spans 16 amino acids. CDR3 protein: CASSATSGSPGYEQYF. The CDR3 DNA reads as TGTGCCAGCAGCGCGACTAGCGGGAGTCCCGGTTACGAGCAGTACTTC.

The chain couples TRBV19 to TRBJ2-3; possible D gene TRBD2, 7 bases. Germline V lookup: CDR1 LNHDA, CDR2 SQIVND (reference sequence). V was trimmed by 7 bases and J by 2 bases, leaving 19 bases between them. The CDR3 contains 16 residues. For the CDR3, the DNA is TGTGCCAGTACCCCCCCGCCAGCGGGACACACAGATACGCAGTATTTT. It codes for CASTPPPAGHTDTQYF.

V is TRBV7-9 and J is TRBJ2-2, with unresolved D. The ends were cut back, 5 bases at V and 4 bases at J, with 5 bases in the middle. CDR1 SEHNR and CDR2 FQNEAQ come from the germline V gene (reference sequence). The CDR3 totals 12 residues. The CDR3 region is CASSPSTGELFF. The CDR3, as DNA: TGTGCCAGCAGCCCCAGCACCGGGGAGCTGTTTTTT.